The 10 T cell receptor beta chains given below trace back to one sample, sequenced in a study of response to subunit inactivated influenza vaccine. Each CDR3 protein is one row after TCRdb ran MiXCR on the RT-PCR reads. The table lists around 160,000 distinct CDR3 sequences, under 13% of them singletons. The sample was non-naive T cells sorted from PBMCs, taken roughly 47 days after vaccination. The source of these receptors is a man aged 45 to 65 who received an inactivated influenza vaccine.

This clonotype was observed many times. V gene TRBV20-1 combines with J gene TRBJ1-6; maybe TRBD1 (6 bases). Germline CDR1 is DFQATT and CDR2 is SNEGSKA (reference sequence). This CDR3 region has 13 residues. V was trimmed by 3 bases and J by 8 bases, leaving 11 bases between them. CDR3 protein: CSASGRGDSPLHF. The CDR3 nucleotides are TGCAGTGCTAGTGGCAGGGGAGATTCACCCCTCCACTTT.

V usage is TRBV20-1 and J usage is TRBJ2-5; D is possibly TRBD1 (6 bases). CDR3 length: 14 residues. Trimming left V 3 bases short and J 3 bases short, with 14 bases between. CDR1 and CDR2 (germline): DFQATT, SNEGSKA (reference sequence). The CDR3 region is CSARSRQDKETQYF. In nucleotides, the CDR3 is TGCAGTGCTAGGTCGAGACAGGATAAAGAGACCCAGTACTTC.

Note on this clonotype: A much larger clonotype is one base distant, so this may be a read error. The CDR3: CASSLSADVKNIQYF. CDR3 sequence (DNA): TGTGCCAGCAGTTTATCAGCAGATGTCAAAAACATTCAGTACTTC. The chain combines TRBV28 with TRBJ2-4; D not certain. Germline loops: CDR1 MDHEN, CDR2 SYDVKM. V was shortened by 1 base and J by 3 bases, with 10 bases between the two germline ends. This CDR3 contains 15 residues.

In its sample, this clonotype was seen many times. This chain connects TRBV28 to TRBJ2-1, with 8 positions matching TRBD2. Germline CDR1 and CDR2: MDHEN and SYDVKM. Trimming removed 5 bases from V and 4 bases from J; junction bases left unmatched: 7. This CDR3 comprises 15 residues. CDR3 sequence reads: CASSVSGRLYNEQFF. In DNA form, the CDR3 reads TGTGCCAGCAGTGTCAGCGGGAGACTATACAATGAGCAGTTCTTC.

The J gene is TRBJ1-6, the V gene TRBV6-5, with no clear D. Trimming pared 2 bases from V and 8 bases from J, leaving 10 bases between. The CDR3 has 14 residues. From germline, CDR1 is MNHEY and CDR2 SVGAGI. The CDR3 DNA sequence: TGTGCCAGCAGTTACCGAGGGTTAGATTCACCCCTCCACTTT. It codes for CASSYRGLDSPLHF.

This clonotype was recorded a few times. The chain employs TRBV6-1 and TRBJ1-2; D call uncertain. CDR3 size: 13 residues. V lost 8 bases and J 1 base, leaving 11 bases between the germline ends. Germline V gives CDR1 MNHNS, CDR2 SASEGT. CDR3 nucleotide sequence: TGTGCCAGCCGGGCTCAGAATAACTATGGCTACACCTTC. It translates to CASRAQNNYGYTF.

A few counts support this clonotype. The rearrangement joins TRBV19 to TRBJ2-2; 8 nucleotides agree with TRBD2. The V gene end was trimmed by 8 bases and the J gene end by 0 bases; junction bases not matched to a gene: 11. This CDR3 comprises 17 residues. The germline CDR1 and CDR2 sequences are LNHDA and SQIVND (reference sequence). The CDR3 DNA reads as TGTGCCAGTGCAGGTTGGGGCGGGGGGTCGAACACCGGGGAGCTGTTTTTT. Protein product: CASAGWGGGSNTGELFF.

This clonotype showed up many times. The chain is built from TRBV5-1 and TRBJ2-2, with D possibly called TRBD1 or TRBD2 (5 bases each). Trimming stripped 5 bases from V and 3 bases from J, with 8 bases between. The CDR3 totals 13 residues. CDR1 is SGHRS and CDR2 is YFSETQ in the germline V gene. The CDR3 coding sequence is TGCGCCAGCAGTGGGACGGACACCGGGGAGCTGTTTTTT. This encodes CASSGTDTGELFF.

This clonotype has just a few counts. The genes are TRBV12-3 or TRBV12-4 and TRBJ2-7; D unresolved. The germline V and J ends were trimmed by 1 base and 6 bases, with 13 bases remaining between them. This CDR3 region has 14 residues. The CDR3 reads CASSLGQAWGEQYF. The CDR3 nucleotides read TGTGCCAGCAGTTTAGGGCAGGCCTGGGGCGAGCAGTACTTC.

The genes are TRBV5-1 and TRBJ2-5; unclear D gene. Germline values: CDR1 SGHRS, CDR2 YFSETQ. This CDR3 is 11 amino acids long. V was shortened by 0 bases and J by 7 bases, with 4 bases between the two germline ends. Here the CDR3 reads CASSLGRTQYF. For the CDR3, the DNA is TGCGCCAGCAGCTTGGGCCGGACCCAGTACTTC.